The present T cell receptor (beta chain) was sequenced within a study of blood T cell repertoires in COVID-19 (dated by TCRdb to about 2020). In terms of the full investigation: The collaborator samples originated in the United States, Italy and Spain and spanned the acute and convalescent phases of COVID-19. The material from the prospective study consisted of cDNA or gDNA derived from T cells, B-cell-depleted T cells, or PBMCs. The dataset comprised deeply sampled blood TCRbeta repertoires from subjects exposed to, actively infected with, or recovered from COVID-19. A freely available public database, intended as a resource for researchers studying the immune response to SARS-CoV-2, is where the repertoires were released. Samples came from the ongoing ImmuneRACE study (first 160 participants) plus 1,254 subjects from 6 global collaborators. Nearly every sample came with metadata listing a de-identified subject ID, COVID-19 status, age in years and sex. Where available, HLA class I and class II types were taken from metadata supplied by the sample provider and were not determined by assay-based typing.

The CDR3 starts with the cysteine, ends with the phenylalanine, and has 18 residues. The retained sequence is limited to the CDR3, 54 bases, with the frame set at the first base. Here V drops 1 base and J drops 0 bases, and the junction holds 9 bases not matched to any gene. CDR1 and CDR2 are drawn from the germline V gene: SGHDT, YYEEEE. On this clone: What antigen it recognizes has not been identified. Base quality data are lacking; no much larger clone is found one base away.

TCRbeta CDR3 regions were amplified from genomic DNA using the immunoSEQ Assay, a bias-controlled multiplex PCR. The original pipeline was this. Within the assay, amplification of reference gene primers was used to estimate how many nucleated cells each sample contained. To quantify the absolute abundance of each unique TCRbeta CDR3 rearrangement, sequence reads were collapsed and filtered. For each sample, productive Simpson clonality was calculated as the square root of Simpson's diversity index over productive rearrangements. In TCRdb, the immuneACCESS table is reduced to in-frame sequences with V and J assigned. These tables do not hold every clone; where another copy was compared, an unresolved V gene accounts for under half, and the others remain unexplained. V, J and clone size are those of that table, while D and trimming were read from the DNA. In all, the sample holds 150,000 to 200,000 clones, and about nine tenths of those were seen once. Roughly 24% of the sample is taken by the ten largest.

The study at large found these results: The amount of clinical and demographic metadata varied by source and participant and was provided uncurated.

Each collaborating institution followed its own protocols to collect whole blood in K2EDTA tubes. For TCRbeta analysis, collaborators shipped samples in one of three forms: frozen whole blood, isolated PBMCs, or DNA extracted from either of those sample types. Recombination connected TRBV5-6 to TRBJ2-7; 11 middle bases align to TRBD2. Sequenced sample: peripheral blood. The origin of this receptor is a man aged 55 to 70 with acute or convalescent COVID-19. Here is the DNA: TGTGCCAGCAGCTTGCCTCCTAGCGGGAGGCCGAGCTCCTACGAGCAGTACTTC. This is translated as CASSLPPSGRPSSYEQYF.